Presented here are 9 T cell receptor beta chains from one specimen sequenced in a study of shared clonotypes between healthy human individuals. Naive-designated CD8 cells lacked CD45RO, were positively enriched for CCR7, and omitted terminally differentiated effector memory CD45RA+ cells. Repertoires were generated with immunoSEQ multiplex PCR, while TCRdb's copy carries only in-frame clones and drops some. Among around 640,000 clones, about 96% were seen once, and the ten largest hold less than 0.13%. Sequenced: naive CD8+ T cells sorted from blood. The receptors stem from a woman aged 25 to 39 in good health.

The rearrangement joins TRBV7-8 to TRBJ1-1; no clear D. Per the germline V gene, CDR1 is SGHVS and CDR2 is FQNEAQ. The CDR3 is made up of 13 amino acids. Trimming took 5 bases from V and 4 from J, leaving 11 bases between them. CDR3 residues: CASSKRVGTEAFF. DNA of the CDR3: TGTGCCAGCAGCAAAAGGGTTGGCACTGAAGCTTTCTTT.

CDR3 DNA: TGTGCCAGCAGCTTAGAGCGGGAGCTTAGGGACGAGCAGTACTTC. It is translated as CASSLERELRDEQYF. The chain is built from TRBV11-1 and TRBJ2-7, with 8 nucleotides matching TRBD2. The CDR3 extends over 15 amino acids. Germline values: CDR1 SGHAT, CDR2 FQDESV (reference sequence). J was trimmed by 5 bases and V by 1 base; bases with no gene match: 7.

The table lists this clone with a count of one. The rearrangement links TRBV15 to TRBJ2-1; D perhaps matches TRBD2 (5 bases). The V end was cut by 5 bases, the J end by 4 bases, with 9 bases between. This CDR3 region has 13 residues. Germline V gene lookup returns CDR1 LNHNV and CDR2 YYDKDF (reference sequence). The CDR3 region is CATSEGSYNEQFF. In DNA, the CDR3 is TGTGCCACCAGCGAGGGCAGTTACAATGAGCAGTTCTTC.

This chain joins TRBV28 and TRBJ2-7; TRBD1 might be the D (5 bases). The CDR3 covers 12 residues. Deletions cut 4 bases from V and 4 bases from J, with 8 bases between. Germline CDR1 reads MDHEN; CDR2 reads SYDVKM. CDR3 DNA: TGTGCCAGCAGTTCGACAGATTACGAGCAGTACTTC. Translating it yields CASSSTDYEQYF.

V usage is TRBV27 and J usage is TRBJ1-6, with a tentative D call TRBD1 (5 bases). Germline CDR1 MNHEY, CDR2 SMNVEV (reference sequence). This CDR3 has 14 residues. Trimming cost V 5 bases and J 10 bases, with 15 bases left between them. CDR3 nucleotide sequence: TGTGCCAGCAGTACTCAGGGTAGGCGATCACCCCTCCACTTT. It codes for CASSTQGRRSPLHF.

The CDR3, as DNA: TGTGCCAGCAGGGTGAGCTCCTACAATGAGCAGTTCTTC. Amino acid sequence: CASRVSSYNEQFF. The genes are TRBV2 and TRBJ2-1; D remains ambiguous. This CDR3 has 13 amino acids. Trimming took off 6 bases at V and 0 bases at J, with 6 bases between the two ends. CDR1 and CDR2 (germline): SNHLY, FYNNEI.

This chain links TRBV6-5 with TRBJ2-1; the match to TRBD2 covers 10 bases. With V trimmed by 5 bases and J by 1 base, 2 bases remained unmatched. The CDR3 consists of 15 residues. In germline, CDR1 is MNHEY, CDR2 SVGAGI. The CDR3 DNA follows: TGTGCCAGCAGTCCACTAGCGGGATCCTACAATGAGCAGTTCTTC. Encoded protein: CASSPLAGSYNEQFF.

The CDR3 loop is CSVDVGLTSNEQFF. CDR3 coding DNA: TGCAGCGTGGATGTGGGACTCACCTCGAATGAGCAGTTCTTC. The rearrangement links TRBV29-1 to TRBJ2-1; tentative D call: TRBD2 (6 bases). Germline loops: CDR1 SQVTM, CDR2 ANQGSEA. The germline V and J ends were trimmed by 6 bases and 7 bases, with 19 bases remaining between them. The CDR3 has 14 residues.

The chain employs TRBV5-6 and TRBJ1-2; TRBD1 might be the D (5 bases). The V and J ends lost 0 bases and 5 bases respectively, with 8 bases between them. This CDR3 contains 13 residues. Germline V lookup: CDR1 SGHDT, CDR2 YYEEEE. Here the CDR3 reads CASSLGTPYGYTF. The CDR3, as DNA: TGTGCCAGCAGCTTGGGGACACCGTATGGCTACACCTTC.